This paragraph reports one T cell receptor beta chain. The CDR3 sequence is 13 residues long. The germline gives CDR1 MNHEY, CDR2 SVGAGI. Unmatched junction bases numbered 2, after V lost 6 bases and J lost 2 bases. This entry is derived from a study of T cell changes during pregnancy in multiple sclerosis. Repertoires were generated with immunoSEQ multiplex PCR, while TCRdb's copy carries only in-frame clones and drops some. Of about 61,000 clones in the sample, about 87% were seen once. This sequence joins TRBV6-5 and TRBJ1-2, with 8 bases aligning to TRBD1. Specimen: peripheral blood, collected in the first trimester of pregnancy. This receptor was taken from a female donor in good health, enrolled as a control in a pregnancy study. CDR3 region: CASSRTGNYGYTF. The CDR3, as DNA: TGTGCCAGCAGCAGGACAGGGAACTATGGCTACACCTTC.